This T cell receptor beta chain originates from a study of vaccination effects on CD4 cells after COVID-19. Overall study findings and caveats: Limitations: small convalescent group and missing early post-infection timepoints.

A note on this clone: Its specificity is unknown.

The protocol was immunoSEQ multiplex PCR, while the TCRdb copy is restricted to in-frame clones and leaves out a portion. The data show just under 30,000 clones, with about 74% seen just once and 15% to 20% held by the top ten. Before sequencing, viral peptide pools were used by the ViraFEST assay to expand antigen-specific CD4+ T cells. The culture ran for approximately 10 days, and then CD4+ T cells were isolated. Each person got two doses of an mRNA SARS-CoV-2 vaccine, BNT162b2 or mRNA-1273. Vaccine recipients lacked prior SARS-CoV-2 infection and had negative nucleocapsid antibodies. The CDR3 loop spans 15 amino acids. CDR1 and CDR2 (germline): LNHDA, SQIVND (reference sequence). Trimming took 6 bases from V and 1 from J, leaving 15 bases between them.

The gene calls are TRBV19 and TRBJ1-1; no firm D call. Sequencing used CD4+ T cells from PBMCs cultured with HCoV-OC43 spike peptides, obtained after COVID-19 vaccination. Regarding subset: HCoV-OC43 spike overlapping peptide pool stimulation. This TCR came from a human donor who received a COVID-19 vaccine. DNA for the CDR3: TGTGCCAGTAGATATGGCCGGCAGTCGAACACTGAAGCTTTCTTT. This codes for CASRYGRQSNTEAFF. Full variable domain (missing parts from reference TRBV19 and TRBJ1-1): DGGITQSPKYLFRKEGQNVTLSCEQNLNHDAMYWYRQDPGQGLRLIYYSQIVNDFQKGDIAEGYSVSREKKESFPLTVTSAQKNPTAFYLCASRYGRQSNTEAFFGQGTRLTVV.